Listed below are T cell receptor beta chains from one sample, sequenced in a study of cytomegalovirus exposure and HLA in healthy donors. The repertoire was sequenced with immunoSEQ multiplex PCR; TCRdb's copy has only in-frame clones and lacks some. This table has just over 80,000 clones, 60% to 85% appearing once. The specimen sequenced was PBMCs. These TCRs come from a man between 18 and 35 years old in good health and CMV-seropositive. Both conserved end residues are part of each CDR3. D genes are given only for firm matches. Not all rows give a size; the values are once, few, many and, for expanded clones, a class.

clone_size | j_call | d_call | v_call | cdr3_aa | cdr3_nt
- | TRBJ1-2 | - | TRBV5-8 | CASSFRENYGYTF | TGTGCCAGCAGCTTTCGCGAGAACTATGGCTACACCTTC
- | TRBJ2-7 | TRBD2 | TRBV5-1 | CASSLGTGGVRYEQYF | TGCGCCAGCAGCTTGGGAACGGGGGGAGTGCGCTACGAGCAGTACTTC
- | TRBJ1-2 | - | TRBV10-3 | CAIRTVADYGYTF | TGTGCCATAAGGACAGTTGCAGACTATGGCTACACCTTC
few | TRBJ2-7 | - | TRBV6-1 | CASSEARVRVSFYEQYF | TGTGCCAGCAGTGAAGCGCGGGTCAGAGTGAGTTTCTACGAGCAGTACTTC
- | TRBJ1-4 | - | TRBV13 | CASRQKGKGEKLFF | TGTGCCAGCAGACAGAAGGGGAAGGGGGAAAAACTGTTTTTT
- | TRBJ1-2 | - | TRBV4-2 | CASSQGGQQDYGYTF | TGTGCCAGCAGCCAAGGTGGACAGCAGGATTATGGCTACACCTTC
- | TRBJ1-1 | - | TRBV7-9 | CASSSSGFEAFF | TGTGCCAGCAGCTCATCGGGGTTCGAAGCTTTCTTT
- | TRBJ2-7 | - | TRBV9 | CASSYAEKYEQYF | TGTGCCAGCAGCTACGCGGAGAAGTACGAGCAGTACTTC
- | TRBJ2-7 | - | TRBV7-8 | CASGGLLTYEQYF | TGTGCCAGCGGGGGACTTTTGACCTACGAGCAGTACTTC
once | TRBJ2-7 | - | TRBV29-1 | CSVALSRYEQYF | TGCAGCGTTGCTTTGTCTCGCTACGAGCAGTACTTC
- | TRBJ1-1 | TRBD1 | TRBV29-1 | CSGLDRMNTEAFF | TGCAGCGGTTTGGACAGGATGAACACTGAAGCTTTCTTT
few | TRBJ1-2 | - | TRBV6-5 | CASTNDIWDINGYTF | TGTGCCAGCACAAACGACATATGGGACATCAATGGCTACACCTTC
few | TRBJ2-5 | TRBD1 | TRBV27 | CASSPGTGGKTQYF | TGTGCCAGCAGTCCCGGGACAGGGGGAAAGACCCAGTACTTC
- | TRBJ1-1 | - | TRBV5-6 | CASSFPGHTNTEAFF | TGTGCCAGCAGCTTCCCGGGACATACTAACACGGAAGCTTTCTTT
- | TRBJ1-1 | - | TRBV7-8 | CASSFKYRVTGWSQNTEAFF | TGTGCCAGCAGCTTCAAATACAGGGTTACGGGGTGGTCTCAGAACACTGAAGCTTTCTTT
few | TRBJ2-1 | TRBD1 | TRBV7-7 | CASSPDRVLNNEQFF | TGTGCTAGCAGCCCCGACAGGGTTCTTAACAATGAGCAGTTCTTC
- | TRBJ1-1 | - | TRBV7-6 | CASSPDSEVNTEAFF | TGTGCCAGCAGCCCGGACTCTGAGGTTAACACTGAAGCTTTCTTT
- | TRBJ1-1 | - | TRBV18 | CASSPQLDTEAFF | TGTGCCAGCTCACCACAGCTGGACACTGAAGCTTTCTTT
- | TRBJ2-2 | TRBD2 | TRBV9 | CASSVPGGSTGELFF | TGTGCCAGCAGCGTACCGGGGGGGAGTACCGGGGAGCTGTTTTTT
- | TRBJ2-1 | TRBD2 | TRBV5-4 | CASSNDPAGEYNEQFF | TGTGCCAGCAGCAACGACCCAGCGGGAGAATACAATGAGCAGTTCTTC
few | TRBJ2-3 | TRBD2 | TRBV4-1 | CASSQGEAGGGTDTQYF | TGCGCCAGCAGCCAGGGGGAAGCGGGAGGTGGAACAGATACGCAGTATTTT
- | TRBJ1-5 | - | TRBV2 | CASSVADSNQPQHF | TGTGCCAGCAGTGTTGCAGATAGCAATCAGCCCCAGCATTTT
- | TRBJ2-7 | - | TRBV2 | CASSEAGGRSYEQYF | TGTGCCAGCAGTGAAGCCGGCGGGCGTTCCTACGAGCAGTACTTC
- | TRBJ1-1 | - | TRBV10-3 | CATLGAMNTEAFF | TGTGCCACTTTGGGGGCGATGAACACTGAAGCTTTCTTT
- | TRBJ1-2 | - | TRBV6-1 | CASKENGGYTF | TGTGCCAGCAAGGAGAATGGGGGCTACACCTTC
- | TRBJ1-5 | TRBD1 | TRBV28 | CASSWTGDSNQPQHF | TGTGCCAGCAGTTGGACAGGGGATAGCAATCAGCCCCAGCATTTT
- | TRBJ1-1 | - | TRBV5-4 | CASSLSLMNTEAFF | TGTGCCAGCAGCCTATCTCTGATGAACACTGAAGCTTTCTTT
- | TRBJ1-5 | TRBD1 | TRBV27 | CASRRQGAQPQHF | TGTGCCAGCAGAAGACAGGGGGCTCAGCCCCAGCATTTT
- | TRBJ1-2 | - | TRBV5-6 | CASSRGQGYTF | TGTGCCAGCAGTCGAGGGCAGGGCTACACCTTC
- | TRBJ1-6 | - | TRBV6-1 | CASSEALPRAYNSPLHF | TGTGCCAGCAGTGAAGCGCTTCCCAGGGCCTATAATTCACCCCTCCACTTT
- | TRBJ2-7 | - | TRBV9 | CASSVASGPTYEQYF | TGTGCCAGCAGCGTAGCCAGCGGGCCAACCTACGAGCAGTACTTC
- | TRBJ1-5 | - | TRBV29-1 | CSVAEGTSNQPQHF | TGCAGCGTTGCGGAGGGGACCAGCAATCAGCCCCAGCATTTT
- | TRBJ2-1 | - | TRBV7-7 | CASSPLGGLYNEQFF | TGTGCTAGCAGCCCATTAGGCGGGCTCTACAATGAGCAGTTCTTC
- | TRBJ2-1 | TRBD1 | TRBV5-4 | CASSPGTGRDNEQFF | TGTGCCAGCAGCCCCGGGACAGGGAGGGATAATGAGCAGTTCTTC
- | TRBJ1-4 | - | TRBV10-1 | CASSETGNEKLFF | TGCGCCAGCAGTGAAACAGGGAATGAAAAACTGTTTTTT
once | TRBJ2-6 | - | TRBV28 | CASIPRSGANVLTF | TGTGCCAGCATCCCCCGCTCTGGGGCCAACGTCCTGACTTTC
- | TRBJ2-2 | - | TRBV25-1 | CASSQPGQSSGELFF | TGTGCCAGCAGTCAACCGGGTCAATCGTCCGGGGAGCTGTTTTTT
- | TRBJ1-1 | TRBD1 | TRBV29-1 | CSAEQTGTGETEAFF | TGCAGCGCGGAACAGACCGGGACAGGGGAAACTGAAGCTTTCTTT
- | TRBJ1-4 | - | TRBV15 | CATSGLEGYEKLFF | TGTGCCACCAGTGGCCTGGAGGGGTATGAAAAACTGTTTTTT
- | TRBJ2-1 | TRBD2 | TRBV4-1 | CASSQPSGRRYYNEQFF | TGCGCCAGCAGCCAGCCGAGCGGGAGGCGGTACTACAATGAGCAGTTCTTC
- | TRBJ2-1 | - | TRBV19 | CASSIAPRGEQFF | TGTGCCAGTAGTATAGCCCCTCGGGGGGAGCAGTTCTTC
- | TRBJ2-2 | - | TRBV7-2 | CASSLVAETRAGELFF | TGTGCCAGCAGCTTAGTCGCTGAAACGAGGGCCGGGGAGCTGTTTTTT
- | TRBJ2-2 | TRBD2 | TRBV5-4 | CASSLGGLTSGSSTGELFF | TGTGCCAGCAGCTTGGGGGGTTTGACTAGCGGGAGTAGTACCGGGGAGCTGTTTTTT
- | TRBJ2-7 | TRBD1 | TRBV7-8 | CASSLGTGAEQYF | TGTGCCAGCAGCTTAGGAACAGGGGCGGAGCAGTACTTC
- | TRBJ1-5 | - | TRBV2 | CASRRWVQGGQPQHF | TGTGCCAGCAGGAGGTGGGTACAGGGCGGTCAGCCCCAGCATTTT
- | TRBJ2-1 | - | TRBV25-1 | CASSQQGIHNEQFF | TGTGCCAGCAGTCAACAGGGTATCCACAATGAGCAGTTCTTC
- | TRBJ2-1 | - | TRBV29-1 | CSVELGANEQFF | TGCAGCGTTGAATTGGGGGCGAATGAGCAGTTCTTC
- | TRBJ1-2 | - | TRBV10-3 | CAISESNQGWYGYTF | TGTGCCATCAGTGAGTCGAATCAGGGTTGGTATGGCTACACCTTC
few | TRBJ1-4 | - | TRBV2 | CASSEVRGTQGPANEKLFF | TGTGCCAGCAGTGAAGTCCGCGGGACCCAGGGACCAGCTAATGAAAAACTGTTTTTT
- | TRBJ2-7 | TRBD1 | TRBV6-5 | CASSYSAGGFYEQYF | TGTGCCAGCAGTTACTCGGCAGGGGGCTTCTACGAGCAGTACTTC
- | TRBJ1-1 | TRBD1 | TRBV18 | CASSPRGTDEAFF | TGTGCCAGCTCACCGCGTGGGACAGATGAAGCTTTCTTT
once | TRBJ2-1 | - | TRBV9 | CASSAELYNEQFF | TGTGCCAGCAGCGCCGAGCTATACAATGAGCAGTTCTTC
- | TRBJ2-5 | TRBD2 | TRBV9 | CASSVGAGAEETQYF | TGTGCCAGCAGCGTAGGGGCGGGAGCTGAAGAGACCCAGTACTTC
- | TRBJ2-1 | TRBD2 | TRBV28 | CASSQLAGGYNEQFF | TGTGCCAGCAGTCAACTAGCGGGGGGGTACAATGAGCAGTTCTTC
- | TRBJ2-5 | - | TRBV5-1 | CASSPSTPLEETQYF | TGCGCCAGCAGCCCTTCGACTCCCTTAGAAGAGACCCAGTACTTC
- | TRBJ1-1 | - | TRBV2 | CASSEDTGRRTEAFF | TGTGCCAGCAGTGAAGATACGGGGAGGAGAACTGAAGCTTTCTTT
- | TRBJ1-1 | TRBD1 | TRBV28 | CASSLLQGVGTEAFF | TGTGCCAGCAGTCTCCTTCAGGGGGTGGGCACTGAAGCTTTCTTT
- | TRBJ2-2 | - | TRBV14 | CASRATGELFF | TGTGCCAGCAGAGCGACCGGGGAGCTGTTTTTT
- | TRBJ2-7 | TRBD2 | TRBV4-1 | CASSQVGLAGGSYEQYF | TGCGCCAGCAGCCAAGTTGGACTAGCGGGAGGCTCCTACGAGCAGTACTTC